Presented here are 27 T cell receptor beta chains from one specimen sequenced in a study of shared clonotypes between healthy human individuals. Assay used: immunoSEQ multiplex PCR; TCRdb lists only in-frame clones, some missing. The table shows a few million clones, with approximately 96% occurring only once. Source material: naive CD4+ T cells sorted from blood. Subset specified: CD45RA+ positively selected. These TCRs come from a man aged 18 to 30 in good health.

A remark on this clone: In the same sample, other DNA sequences code for this CDR3. The chain carries TRBV5-1 and TRBJ2-3; D is ambiguous. The V gene lost 1 base and the J gene lost 0 bases, with 3 bases spanning the gap. Germline V CDR1 and CDR2: SGHRS, YFSETQ. The length of the CDR3 is 13 residues. DNA of the CDR3: TGCGCCAGCAGCTTGCTTAGCACAGATACGCAGTATTTT. Its translation: CASSLLSTDTQYF.

This clone showed up just once. The V and J genes are TRBV19 and TRBJ1-6; D may be TRBD1 (5 bases). CDR3 length: 16 residues. V was cut by 4 bases and J by 3 bases, with 13 bases left in between. CDR1 and CDR2 (germline): LNHDA, SQIVND (reference sequence). DNA for the CDR3: TGTGCCAGTAGTACCGGGACTGGACTCTATAATTCACCCCTCCACTTT. Translating gives CASSTGTGLYNSPLHF.

This clone is a singleton in its sample. The chain has TRBV5-1 and TRBJ2-1, with TRBD1 as a possible D gene (6 bases). CDR3 length equals 14 residues. Germline CDR1 and CDR2: SGHRS and YFSETQ. V was clipped by 0 bases and J by 9 bases, with 13 bases between them. The chain's CDR3 is CASSLEGPRGEQFF. The CDR3 DNA reads TGCGCCAGCAGCTTGGAGGGACCCAGGGGTGAGCAGTTCTTC.

This chain links TRBV7-9 with TRBJ1-3, with 11 bases identical to TRBD1. The CDR3 sequence is 15 residues long. Germline CDR1 reads SEHNR; CDR2 reads FQNEAQ (reference sequence). V lost 5 bases and J lost 3; bases outside the gene matches: 3. CDR3 in amino acids: CASSRTGGVGNTIYF. In nucleotides, the CDR3 is TGTGCCAGCAGCAGGACAGGGGGCGTTGGAAACACCATATATTTT.

The J gene is TRBJ2-2, the V gene TRBV5-1, with D possibly being TRBD1 (5 bases). Trimming pared 3 bases from V and 6 bases from J, leaving 12 bases between. CDR1 SGHRS and CDR2 YFSETQ come from the germline V gene. The length of the CDR3 is 14 residues. The CDR3: CASSYSGLAGELFF. CDR3 coding DNA: TGCGCCAGCAGCTATTCAGGGTTGGCCGGGGAGCTGTTTTTT.

J is TRBJ2-5 and V is TRBV27, with D unclear. Trimming pared 5 bases from V and 5 bases from J, leaving 12 bases between. Germline V gene lookup returns CDR1 MNHEY and CDR2 SMNVEV (reference sequence). CDR3 length equals 13 residues. DNA of the CDR3: TGTGCCAGCAGTCCCTCCCGACCGGAGACCCAGTACTTC. Amino acids: CASSPSRPETQYF.

The gene calls are TRBV20-1 and TRBJ2-3; D not certain. The germline gives CDR1 DFQATT, CDR2 SNEGSKA (reference sequence). Trimming took off 1 base at V and 11 bases at J, with 10 bases between the two ends. This CDR3 region has 11 residues. CDR3 bases: TGCAGTGCTAGAGGGGTTCCGGGGCAGTATTTT. It encodes CSARGVPGQYF.

The chain links TRBV9 to TRBJ2-5; 7 bases are shared with TRBD1. V lost 3 bases to trimming and J lost 4 bases; unmatched junction nucleotides: 6. Germline V gene sequence: CDR1 SGDLS, CDR2 YYNGEE. The CDR3 runs to 14 residues. The CDR3 coding sequence is TGTGCCAGCAGCGAACGACAGGGCTCAGAGACCCAGTACTTC. Protein sequence: CASSERQGSETQYF.

This clone is a singleton in its sample. The same CDR3 also results from other DNA sequences found in this sample. V usage is TRBV6-1 and J usage is TRBJ2-3, with 10 bases aligning to TRBD2. The CDR3 is 14 amino acids. Germline CDR1 and CDR2: MNHNS and SASEGT. V was clipped by 7 bases and J by 6 bases; unmatched bases: 7. CDR3 nucleotides: TGTGCCAGCACCCCTACTAGCGGGACCGATACGCAGTATTTT. Protein sequence: CASTPTSGTDTQYF.

This sequence joins TRBV5-4 and TRBJ1-6; 8 nucleotides agree with TRBD1. Trimming took 4 bases from V and 7 from J; bases not matched to a gene: 7. Germline values: CDR1 SGHNT, CDR2 YYREEE (reference sequence). The CDR3 length is 15 residues. The CDR3 nucleotides are TGTGCCAGCAGCCTGCTGGACAGGGAGAATTCACCCCTCCACTTT. Protein: CASSLLDRENSPLHF.

The chain combines TRBV6-1 with TRBJ2-3; 7 nucleotides agree with TRBD2. CDR3 size: 15 residues. V dropped 4 bases and J dropped 1; count of bases not matched to a gene: 5. Per germline, CDR1 MNHNS and CDR2 SASEGT. The CDR3 loop is CASSVRLARTDTQYF. Here the CDR3 DNA reads TGTGCCAGCAGTGTAAGACTAGCACGCACAGATACGCAGTATTTT.

V and J are TRBV19 and TRBJ2-2; D is unclear. Germline V lookup: CDR1 LNHDA, CDR2 SQIVND (reference sequence). V shed 1 base and J shed 3 bases, with 9 bases lying between them. This CDR3 is built from 15 residues. As DNA, the CDR3 is TGTGCCAGTAGTATAGGTTACGGGTACACCGGGGAGCTGTTTTTT. Translated: CASSIGYGYTGELFF.

Only one count was recorded for this clone. V gene TRBV30 combines with J gene TRBJ1-4; no definite D call. CDR3 length: 13 amino acids. CDR1 is GTSNPN, CDR2 SVGIG, per germline (reference sequence). Trimming took 4 bases from V and 4 from J, leaving 10 bases between them. This CDR3 is CAWKSGNNEKLFF. The CDR3, as DNA: TGTGCCTGGAAAAGTGGGAATAATGAAAAACTGTTTTTT.

The chain combines TRBV11-3 with TRBJ2-7; D might be TRBD1 or TRBD2, each matching 6 bases. V lost 0 bases, J lost 2 bases, and 17 bases lay in between. This CDR3 contains 17 residues. Germline assignment: CDR1 SGHNT and CDR2 YENEEA. The CDR3 is CASSLDVRQEGPYEQYF. CDR3 nucleotides: TGTGCCAGCAGCTTAGACGTGCGACAGGAGGGCCCCTACGAGCAGTACTTC.

V gene TRBV4-3 combines with J gene TRBJ2-2; TRBD2 matches 10 bases. Losses at the gene ends were 0 bases for V and 0 bases for J; bases not matched to a gene: 4. Germline assignment: CDR1 LGHNA and CDR2 YSLEER. There are 18 residues in the CDR3. The CDR3 is CASSQEPSGRTNTGELFF. The CDR3 DNA reads as TGCGCCAGCAGCCAAGAGCCTAGCGGGAGAACGAACACCGGGGAGCTGTTTTTT.

Of note for this clone: This specimen includes other DNA sequences encoding the same CDR3. The CDR3 loop reads CSVEDPGNEQFF. Here the CDR3 DNA reads TGCAGCGTTGAAGATCCGGGGAATGAGCAGTTCTTC. The chain couples TRBV29-1 to TRBJ2-1; D might be TRBD2 (5 bases). This CDR3 is 12 amino acids long. Germline CDR1 is SQVTM and CDR2 is ANQGSEA. Trimming pared 0 bases from V and 7 bases from J, leaving 7 bases between.

Regarding this clone: In the same sample, other DNA sequences code for this CDR3. V gene TRBV6-5 combines with J gene TRBJ2-3; a weak D match, TRBD2 (5 bases). This CDR3 is 15 amino acids long. The germline V gene has CDR1 MNHEY and CDR2 SVGAGI. V was trimmed by 0 bases and J by 2 bases, leaving 9 bases between them. The CDR3 coding sequence is TGTGCCAGCAGTTACTCGGCGGGCTCCACAGATACGCAGTATTTT. Its protein product is CASSYSAGSTDTQYF.

This clone was recorded only once. J is TRBJ2-3 and V is TRBV5-1; 8 bases are a match to TRBD2. The CDR3 extends over 15 amino acids. V lost 2 bases, J lost 2 bases, and 4 bases stayed unmatched. Germline values: CDR1 SGHRS, CDR2 YFSETQ. This CDR3 is CASSFTSGDTDTQYF. The DNA for the CDR3 is TGCGCCAGCAGCTTCACTAGCGGAGACACAGATACGCAGTATTTT.

To note about this clone: Other DNA sequences within the sample encode an identical CDR3. The rearrangement joins TRBV9 to TRBJ1-1; D is undetermined. Trimming stripped 0 bases from V and 1 base from J, with 4 bases between. The CDR3 runs to 13 residues. Per the germline V gene, CDR1 is SGDLS and CDR2 is YYNGEE. The CDR3, as DNA: TGTGCCAGCAGCGTAGCACCGAACACTGAAGCTTTCTTT. It encodes CASSVAPNTEAFF.

This rearrangement joins TRBV10-1 to TRBJ2-2, with 7 nucleotides matching TRBD1. With 0 bases clipped from V and 6 bases from J, the junction kept 4 bases outside the gene matches. CDR1 and CDR2 from the germline V gene are WNHNN and SYGVQD (reference sequence). This CDR3 spans 15 amino acids. The CDR3 protein is CASSESVQGAGELFF. The CDR3 DNA sequence: TGCGCCAGCAGTGAGTCGGTTCAGGGGGCCGGGGAGCTGTTTTTT.

The rearrangement uses TRBV11-2 and TRBJ2-5, with 12 bases that match TRBD2. The CDR3 totals 15 residues. With V trimmed by 1 base and J by 7 bases, 4 bases remained unmatched. Germline V lookup: CDR1 SGHAT, CDR2 FQNNGV. CDR3 bases: TGTGCCAGCAGCTTAGGACTAGCGGGAGTTGGGACCCAGTACTTC. Protein product: CASSLGLAGVGTQYF. Full variable domain (outside the CDR3, taken from reference TRBV11-2 and TRBJ2-5): EAGVAQSPRYKIIEKRQSVAFWCNPISGHATLYWYQQILGQGPKLLIQFQNNGVVDDSQLPKDRFSAERLKGVDSTLKIQPAKLEDSAVYLCASSLGLAGVGTQYFGPGTRLLVL.

V and J are TRBV9 and TRBJ2-5, with D perhaps TRBD2 (5 bases). The CDR3 has 14 amino acids. The V gene lost 0 bases and the J gene lost 5 bases, with 11 bases spanning the gap. Per the germline V gene, CDR1 is SGDLS and CDR2 is YYNGEE. The CDR3 here is CASSVALGWETQYF. The CDR3 DNA follows: TGTGCCAGCAGCGTAGCACTAGGGTGGGAGACCCAGTACTTC.

This clone occurred a few times. The chain links TRBV19 to TRBJ1-5, with D maybe TRBD1 (5 bases). V lost 3 bases and J lost 6, with 21 bases in between. The CDR3 length is 17 residues. The germline V gene encodes CDR1 LNHDA and CDR2 SQIVND (reference sequence). The CDR3 region has the DNA TGTGCCAGTAGTATGATACCGACGGGGGATTTAGGTCAGCCCCAGCATTTT. Translated: CASSMIPTGDLGQPQHF.

This clone was observed a single time. The V gene is TRBV11-2, the J gene TRBJ2-5, with TRBD2 identical over 14 bases. J gave up 14 bases and V 5 bases, and 10 bases lay outside the gene matches. The CDR3 has 14 residues. Germline CDR1 reads SGHAT; CDR2 reads FQNNGV. CDR3 region: CASSPGLAGGSSYF. CDR3 DNA sequence: TGTGCCAGCAGCCCCGGACTAGCGGGGGGTTCGTCTTACTTC.

The genes are TRBV30 and TRBJ1-2; 8 bases align to TRBD1. J was trimmed by 3 bases and V by 0 bases; bases with no gene match: 15. Germline-derived CDR1 and CDR2 are GTSNPN and SVGIG (reference sequence). The CDR3 consists of 18 residues. Here the CDR3 DNA reads TGTGCCTGGAGTGTACTACAGGGGGTCCCATTAATGGACTATGGCTACACCTTC. Amino acids: CAWSVLQGVPLMDYGYTF.

V gene TRBV7-2 combines with J gene TRBJ2-5, with 9 bases identical to TRBD2. Trimming took 10 bases from V and 5 from J; bases not matched to a gene: 8. The CDR3 totals 13 residues. Germline-derived CDR1 and CDR2 are SGHTA and FQGNSA. The CDR3: CATAIAGVETQYF. The CDR3 region has the DNA TGTGCCACCGCAATAGCGGGAGTGGAGACCCAGTACTTC.

The J gene is TRBJ2-7, the V gene TRBV4-1, with TRBD2 matching over 8 bases. CDR1 MGHRA and CDR2 YSYEKL come from the germline V gene. V dropped 0 bases and J dropped 6; count of bases not matched to a gene: 10. The CDR3 loop spans 16 amino acids. The CDR3 bases are TGCGCCAGCAGCCAAGAACCAGCGGGGGCCAAGGGCGAGCAGTACTTC. This translates into CASSQEPAGAKGEQYF.